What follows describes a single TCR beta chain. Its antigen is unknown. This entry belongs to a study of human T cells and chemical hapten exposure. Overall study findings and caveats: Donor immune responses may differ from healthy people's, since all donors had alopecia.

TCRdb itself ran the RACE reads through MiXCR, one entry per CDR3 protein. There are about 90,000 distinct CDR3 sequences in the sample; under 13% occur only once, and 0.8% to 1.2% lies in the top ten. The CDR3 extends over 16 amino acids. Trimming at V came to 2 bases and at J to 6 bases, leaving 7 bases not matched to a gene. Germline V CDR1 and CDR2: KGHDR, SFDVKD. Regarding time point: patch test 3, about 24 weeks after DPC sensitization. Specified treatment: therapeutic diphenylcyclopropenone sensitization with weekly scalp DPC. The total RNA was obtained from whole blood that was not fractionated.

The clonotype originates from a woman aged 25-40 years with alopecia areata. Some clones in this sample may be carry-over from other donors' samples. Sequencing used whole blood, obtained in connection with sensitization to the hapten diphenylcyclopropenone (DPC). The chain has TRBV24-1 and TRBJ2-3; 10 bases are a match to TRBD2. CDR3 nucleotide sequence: TGTGCCACCAGTGATTGGGGGCTAGCGGGGGCGGATACGCAGTATTTT. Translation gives CATSDWGLAGADTQYF.